This T cell receptor beta chain was documented in a study of immune evolution from preneoplasia to lung adenocarcinoma. Study details: HLA loss of heterozygosity: approximately 7.5% AIS, about 15% MIA, about 35% ADC, none AAH. Study-level points and caveats: From normal lung to invasive adenocarcinoma, top clone frequencies appeared to decrease. Later-stage lesions seemingly showed higher T cell density and diversity than normal lung.

Concerning this clone itself: Its antigen is still unknown.

Assay used: immunoSEQ multiplex PCR; TCRdb lists only in-frame clones, some missing. The sample consists of approximately 4,700 clones, around four fifths of them appearing once. V shed 7 bases and J shed 0 bases, with 10 bases lying between them. This CDR3 has 14 amino acids. Germline CDR1 is MNHNY and CDR2 is SVGAGI (reference sequence). This clonotype was obtained from a person aged 60 to 85 with lung adenocarcinoma. This chain links TRBV6-6 with TRBJ2-4; no clear D gene. The source material was FFPE lung adenocarcinoma in situ tissue. In nucleotides, the CDR3 is TGTGCCAGCACTTCGTCCATAGCCAAAAACATTCAGTACTTC. It is translated as CASTSSIAKNIQYF.